This T cell receptor beta chain was recovered during a study of OX40 agonist ivuxolimab in advanced cancers. Study summary: One patient with hepatocellular carcinoma and two with cutaneous melanoma, three in all, had partial responses.

As for this clone: Its cognate antigen is unknown.

Sequencing used immunoSEQ multiplex PCR; TCRdb keeps in-frame clones, though not all of them. The sample includes about 79,000 clones, about 88% seen only once; the top ten take about 3.8%. Losses at the gene ends were 3 bases for V and 1 base for J; bases not matched to a gene: 6. Looked up from germline, CDR1 is SGHAT and CDR2 is FQNNGV. This CDR3 is built from 15 residues. Findings of the study overall: More expanded clones were found, on average, in CD8+ than in CD4+ T cells. In the 0.1-3.0 mg/kg groups, partial responders showed among the lowest expansion.

The source was CD4+ or CD8+ T cells sorted from blood, collected in a trial of the OX40 agonist ivuxolimab. The source of this sequence is an adult with an advanced solid tumor such as melanoma, head and neck, liver or kidney cancer. The J gene is TRBJ2-7, the V gene TRBV11-2; 7 bases match TRBD1. The CDR3 sequence is CASSLGGTESYEQYF. For the CDR3, the DNA is TGTGCCAGCAGCTTGGGTGGGACAGAATCCTACGAGCAGTACTTC.